This record concerns one TCR beta chain sequence. What it binds is unknown. The method was immunoSEQ multiplex PCR; TCRdb's version includes in-frame clones alone and lacks a portion of them. The profile shows under 95,000 clones, about nine tenths of them singletons. The data were obtained in a study of PD-1 blockade in classical Hodgkin lymphoma. Study outcomes and limitations: Newly diagnosed patients were reported to start with lower TCR diversity than healthy donors. Patients starting nivolumab under 1 year after ASCT were excluded. CD4+ TCR diversity rose significantly by C4D1, and CD8+ TCR diversity did not.

No patient escaped relapse after autologous stem cell transplantation, and brentuximab vedotin exposure varied. Best outcomes ranged across complete response, partial response and progressive disease. The CDR3 has 13 amino acids. The V gene lost 9 bases and the J gene lost 1 base, with 9 bases spanning the gap. Looked up from germline, CDR1 is MNHEY and CDR2 is SMNVEV (reference sequence). The sequencing used peripheral blood mononuclear cells (PBMCs), collected before the second cycle of nivolumab. This receptor was taken from a human donor with classical Hodgkin lymphoma. The chain joins TRBV27 to TRBJ1-4; the D gene is possibly TRBD1 (5 bases). This CDR3 reads CASQQGTNEKLFF. CDR3 nucleotides: TGTGCCAGTCAGCAGGGAACTAATGAAAAACTGTTTTTT.